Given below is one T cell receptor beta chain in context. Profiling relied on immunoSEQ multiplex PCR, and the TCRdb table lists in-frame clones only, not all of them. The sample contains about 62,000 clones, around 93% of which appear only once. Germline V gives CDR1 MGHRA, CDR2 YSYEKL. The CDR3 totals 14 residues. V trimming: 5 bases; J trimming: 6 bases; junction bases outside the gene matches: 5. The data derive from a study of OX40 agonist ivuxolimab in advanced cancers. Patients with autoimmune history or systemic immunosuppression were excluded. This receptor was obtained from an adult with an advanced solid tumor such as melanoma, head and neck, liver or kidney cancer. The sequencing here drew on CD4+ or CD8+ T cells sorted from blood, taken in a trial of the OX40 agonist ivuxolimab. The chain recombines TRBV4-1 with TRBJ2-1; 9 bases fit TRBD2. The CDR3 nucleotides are TGCGCCAGCAGCTTTCGGACTAGCGCCAATGAGCAGTTCTTC. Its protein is CASSFRTSANEQFF.